These T cell receptor beta chains were read from a single sample in a study of shared clonotypes between healthy human individuals. Libraries were prepared by immunoSEQ multiplex PCR; TCRdb keeps only in-frame clonotypes and omits some of them. The sample contains some 2,000,000 clones, more than 90% of which appear only once. Specimen: naive CD4+ T cells sorted from blood. The receptor set was obtained from a man between 18 and 29 years old in good health. CDR3s leave out the opening cysteine and the closing phenylalanine or tryptophan. Each record gives: V gene, clone size, J gene, CDR3 length, D gene, CDR3 protein. The D gene is left open where the match is weak. The size entry is marked missing in some rows and otherwise reads once, few, many or a size class.

TRBV6-5,once,TRBJ2-5,12,NA,ASSVGIFQETQY
TRBV6-5,NA,TRBJ2-3,13,NA,ASSSNRVWSDTQY
TRBV6-6,NA,TRBJ2-1,9,NA,ASGRRDEQF
TRBV21-1,NA,TRBJ2-3,14,NA,ASSKDPGGGTDTQY
TRBV7-2,NA,TRBJ2-7,13,TRBD2,ASSPRSAGGDEQY
TRBV10-3,NA,TRBJ2-7,9,NA,AISDSYEQY
TRBV2,NA,TRBJ2-5,12,NA,ASSEGSRRETQY
TRBV7-2,NA,TRBJ1-2,12,NA,ASSWGEGIGGYT
TRBV7-9,NA,TRBJ2-3,13,NA,ASSFRGGETDTQY
TRBV11-1,NA,TRBJ1-1,9,NA,ASGDTTEAF
TRBV6-5,few,TRBJ2-7,12,TRBD1,ASSYGQGGYEQY
TRBV10-3,NA,TRBJ2-2,16,NA,AISDSLVRGGNTGELF
TRBV6-5,NA,TRBJ1-2,13,TRBD1,ATRDRGRLNYGYT
TRBV20-1,NA,TRBJ2-7,9,NA,SAGAGQAQY
TRBV9,NA,TRBJ2-5,15,NA,ASSKRGIQEGVETQY
TRBV7-2,NA,TRBJ2-7,13,TRBD2,ASSRLAGDRYEQY
TRBV20-1,NA,TRBJ2-5,9,NA,SAIYRETQY
TRBV28,NA,TRBJ1-2,13,TRBD1,ASSLMTGLNYGYT
TRBV7-2,NA,TRBJ2-1,11,TRBD1,ASERGPYNEQF
TRBV7-7,NA,TRBJ2-5,16,NA,ASSFPGWSRAGGETQY
TRBV10-2,NA,TRBJ1-1,11,NA,ATQGIANTEAF
TRBV14,NA,TRBJ2-1,10,NA,ASSQGPSFLF
TRBV5-1,NA,TRBJ2-3,12,NA,ASSLPSISDTQY
TRBV5-1,NA,TRBJ1-4,13,NA,ASSLSTPTNEKLF